Following are 11 T cell receptor beta chains from one sample sequenced in a study of cytomegalovirus exposure and HLA in healthy donors. The assay was immunoSEQ multiplex PCR, and TCRdb's table has in-frame clones only and misses some. Here the sample spans around 300,000 clones, 87% being singletons. Sequencing was carried out using PBMCs. The receptors here all came from a woman in her 30s in good health and CMV-seropositive.

DNA of the CDR3: TGTGCCAGCAGTTACTCCTGGGGAGGCACTGAAGCTTTCTTT. This gives the protein CASSYSWGGTEAFF. V usage is TRBV6-5 and J usage is TRBJ1-1; unclear D gene. V was shortened by 0 bases and J by 4 bases, with 9 bases between the two germline ends. CDR1 is MNHEY, CDR2 SVGAGI, per germline. The CDR3 contains 14 residues.

This clone was observed a handful of times. The V and J genes are TRBV7-2 and TRBJ2-2; D might be TRBD2 (5 bases). The CDR3 length is 14 residues. The ends were cut back, 5 bases at V and 1 base at J, with 8 bases in the middle. Germline V gene data show CDR1 as SGHTA and CDR2 as FQGNSA. Written as DNA, the CDR3 is TGTGCCAGCAGCCCGGACTGGAACACCGGGGAGCTGTTTTTT. This gives the protein CASSPDWNTGELFF. Complete variable domain (other parts from reference TRBV7-2 and TRBJ2-2): GAGVSQSPSNKVTEKGKDVELRCDPISGHTALYWYRQSLGQGLEFLIYFQGNSAPDKSGLPSDRFSAERTGGSVSTLTIQRTQQEDSAVYLCASSPDWNTGELFFGEGSRLTVL.

This chain connects TRBV27 to TRBJ2-1; 7 nucleotides line up with TRBD1. The CDR3 extends over 14 amino acids. The V gene end was trimmed by 3 bases and the J gene end by 3 bases; junction bases not matched to a gene: 2. The germline CDR1 and CDR2 sequences are MNHEY and SMNVEV (reference sequence). Here the CDR3 DNA reads TGTGCCAGCAGTTTGGGGACAGTCTACAATGAGCAGTTCTTC. Its translation is CASSLGTVYNEQFF.

The genes are TRBV5-1 and TRBJ2-5; no firm D call. V lost 2 bases, J lost 2 bases, and 13 bases lay in between. CDR1 and CDR2 (germline): SGHRS, YFSETQ. CDR3 length: 15 residues. The CDR3 protein is CASSLSAVQQETQYF. The CDR3 DNA reads TGCGCCAGCAGCTTATCGGCTGTCCAACAAGAGACCCAGTACTTC.

V usage is TRBV7-3 and J usage is TRBJ1-5; D ambiguous. The CDR3 loop spans 14 amino acids. Trimming stripped 1 base from V and 3 bases from J, with 7 bases between. Germline CDR1 is SGHTA and CDR2 is FQGTGA. The CDR3, as DNA: TGTGCCAGCAGCTTAAAAAGGTACAATCAGCCCCAGCATTTT. It specifies CASSLKRYNQPQHF.

The chain combines TRBV9 with TRBJ2-7; D is undetermined. The V gene lost 4 bases and the J gene lost 0 bases, with 8 bases spanning the gap. Germline CDR1 is SGDLS and CDR2 is YYNGEE. CDR3 size: 13 residues. CDR3 residues: CASSLSSSYEQYF. The CDR3 DNA reads TGTGCCAGCAGCCTCTCTTCCTCCTACGAGCAGTACTTC.

The V and J genes are TRBV15 and TRBJ1-1; 9 bases are a match to TRBD1. With 5 bases clipped from V and 5 bases from J, the junction kept 12 bases outside the gene matches. Germline V gene data show CDR1 as LNHNV and CDR2 as YYDKDF (reference sequence). The CDR3 is 16 amino acids. CDR3 residues: CATSPLPGTGQTEAFF. In nucleotides, the CDR3 is TGTGCCACCAGCCCTCTCCCCGGGACAGGGCAAACTGAAGCTTTCTTT.

CDR3 nucleotide sequence: TGTGCCAGCAGCTCAGGTTGGACAGATACGCAGTATTTT. Protein product: CASSSGWTDTQYF. The rearrangement uses TRBV6-1 and TRBJ2-3, with unresolved D. The germline V and J ends were trimmed by 6 bases and 3 bases, with 10 bases remaining between them. Germline V gene lookup returns CDR1 MNHNS and CDR2 SASEGT. The CDR3 spans 13 residues.

In its sample, this clone was seen a few times. The rearrangement links TRBV5-5 to TRBJ1-5, with D possibly being TRBD1 (6 bases). The germline V gene has CDR1 SGHKS and CDR2 YYEKEE (reference sequence). The CDR3 has 15 amino acids. V was shortened by 4 bases and J by 3 bases, with 14 bases between the two germline ends. The chain's CDR3 is CASSTGQLNNQPQHF. CDR3 bases: TGTGCCAGCAGCACCGGACAGCTAAACAATCAGCCCCAGCATTTT.

J is TRBJ2-7 and V is TRBV5-4; D unclear. CDR1 and CDR2 from the germline V gene are SGHNT and YYREEE (reference sequence). V was cut by 0 bases and J by 1 base, with 11 bases left in between. The CDR3 length is 15 residues. For the CDR3, the DNA is TGTGCCAGCAGCTTGGCGGGTATTTCTTCCTACGAGCAGTACTTC. Translating gives CASSLAGISSYEQYF. The full variable domain, its missing parts supplied by reference TRBV5-4 and TRBJ2-7, is ETGVTQSPTHLIKTRGQQVTLRCSSQSGHNTVSWYQQALGQGPQFIFQYYREEENGRGNFPPRFSGLQFPNYSSELNVNALELDDSALYLCASSLAGISSYEQYFGPGTRLTVT.

This rearrangement joins TRBV29-1 to TRBJ2-7, with 9 nucleotides matching TRBD2. With 4 bases clipped from V and 5 bases from J, the junction kept 6 bases outside the gene matches. The CDR3 length is 13 residues. Germline V CDR1 and CDR2: SQVTM, ANQGSEA. The CDR3 spells CSVAGTSYDEQYF. The DNA of the CDR3 is TGCAGCGTTGCAGGGACTAGCTATGACGAGCAGTACTTC.